This passage covers 3 T cell receptor beta chains from one sample sequenced in a study of blood T cell repertoires in COVID-19. Assay used: immunoSEQ multiplex PCR; TCRdb lists only in-frame clones, some missing. The top ten hold less than 20% of the sample, which has roughly 41,000 clones, approximately 85% seen once. The sample was peripheral blood. These receptors originate from a human donor in a cohort sampled during active COVID-19. The donor label of this sample is uncertain.

The chain carries TRBV11-1 and TRBJ2-3; a possible D gene is TRBD2 (5 bases). This CDR3 spans 16 amino acids. CDR1 and CDR2 from the germline V gene are SGHAT and FQDESV (reference sequence). The ends were cut back, 5 bases at V and 7 bases at J, with 22 bases in the middle. CDR3 DNA sequence: TGTGCCAGCAGCGTTGTTGGAGGCGCCGGATTTAATACGCAGTATTTT. Translation gives CASSVVGGAGFNTQYF.

The chain joins TRBV28 to TRBJ1-6; D is possibly TRBD1 (5 bases). Germline CDR1 and CDR2: MDHEN and SYDVKM. This CDR3 contains 15 residues. The V end was cut by 6 bases, the J end by 5 bases, with 14 bases between. In nucleotides, the CDR3 is TGTGCCAGCAGCGGCAGGTCACAGGATAATTCACCCCTCCACTTT. Translating it yields CASSGRSQDNSPLHF.

The V gene is TRBV5-6, the J gene TRBJ1-1; 10 positions match TRBD1. CDR1 SGHDT and CDR2 YYEEEE come from the germline V gene. Germline trimming cut 4 bases from V and 5 bases from J; bases unmatched to any gene: 5. The CDR3 consists of 14 residues. The CDR3, as DNA: TGTGCCAGCAGCCCGGGACAGGGGTGGACTGAAGCTTTCTTT. Its protein is CASSPGQGWTEAFF. Full variable domain (rest looked up from reference TRBV5-6 and TRBJ1-1): DAGVTQSPTHLIKTRGQQVTLRCSPKSGHDTVSWYQQALGQGPQFIFQYYEEEERQRGNFPDRFSGHQFPNYSSELNVNALLLGDSALYLCASSPGQGWTEAFFGQGTRLTVV.